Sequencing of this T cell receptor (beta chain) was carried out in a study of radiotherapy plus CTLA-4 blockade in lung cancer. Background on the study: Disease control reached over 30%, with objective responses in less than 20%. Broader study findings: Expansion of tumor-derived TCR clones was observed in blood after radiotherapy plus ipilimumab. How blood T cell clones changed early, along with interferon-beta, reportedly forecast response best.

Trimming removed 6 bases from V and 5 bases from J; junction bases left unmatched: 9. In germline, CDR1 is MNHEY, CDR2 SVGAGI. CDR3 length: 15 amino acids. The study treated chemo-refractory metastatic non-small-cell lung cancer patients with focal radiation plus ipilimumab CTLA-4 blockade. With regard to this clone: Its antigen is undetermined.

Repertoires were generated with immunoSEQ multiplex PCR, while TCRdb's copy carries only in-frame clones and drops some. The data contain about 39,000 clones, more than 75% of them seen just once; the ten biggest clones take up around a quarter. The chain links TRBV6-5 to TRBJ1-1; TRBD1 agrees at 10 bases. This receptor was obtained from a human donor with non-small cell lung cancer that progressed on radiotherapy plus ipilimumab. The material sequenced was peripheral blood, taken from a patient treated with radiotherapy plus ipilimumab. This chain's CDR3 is CASRSPGQGWTEAFF. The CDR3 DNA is TGTGCCAGCAGGAGTCCGGGACAGGGGTGGACTGAAGCTTTCTTT.